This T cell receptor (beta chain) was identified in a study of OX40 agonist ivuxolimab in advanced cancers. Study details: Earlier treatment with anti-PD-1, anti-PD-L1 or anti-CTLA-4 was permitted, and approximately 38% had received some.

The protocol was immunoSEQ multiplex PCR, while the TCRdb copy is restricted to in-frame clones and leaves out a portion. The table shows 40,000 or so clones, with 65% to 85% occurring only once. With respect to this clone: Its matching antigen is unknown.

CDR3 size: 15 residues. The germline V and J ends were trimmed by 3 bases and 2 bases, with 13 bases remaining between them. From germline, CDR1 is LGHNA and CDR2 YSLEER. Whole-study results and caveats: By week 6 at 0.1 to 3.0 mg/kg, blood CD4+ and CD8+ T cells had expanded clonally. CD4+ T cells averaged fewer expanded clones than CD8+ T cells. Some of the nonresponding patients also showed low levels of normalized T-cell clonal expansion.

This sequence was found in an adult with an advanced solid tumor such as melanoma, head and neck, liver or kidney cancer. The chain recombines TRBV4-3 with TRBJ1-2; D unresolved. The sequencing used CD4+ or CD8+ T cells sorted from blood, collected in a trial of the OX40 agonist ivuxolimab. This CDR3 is CASSHALQNNYGYTF. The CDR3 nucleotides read TGCGCCAGCAGCCACGCCCTCCAGAACAACTATGGCTACACCTTC.